This T cell receptor beta chain was recorded in a study of T-cell memory formation after mild COVID-19. Overall study results and limits: Clones which contracted sat mainly in CM and EM if CD4+, and in EMRA if CD8+. CD4/CD8 balance characterized clones contracting day 15 to 85, and CD4+ skew characterized later expanders.

This clonotype was found a few times. Its specificity is unknown. A read error may account for a junction end that differs from germline. The germline V gene has CDR1 SSHAT and CDR2 FNYEAQ (reference sequence). The CDR3 extends over 16 amino acids. It was 5'RACE with constant-segment primers that produced the TCR alpha and TCR beta cDNA libraries, which carried sample barcodes and UMIs. TCRdb re-called the 5' RACE reads with MiXCR, one entry per CDR3 protein. The top ten clones hold 23% of a sample with 150,000 to 200,000 distinct CDR3 sequences, about a fifth of them seen once. The sequence derives from an adult woman who had mild COVID-19 (a few samples of this study predate the infection). Cell type and time point are not known. Sequenced sample: PBMCs or a T cell subset sorted from them (not recorded which). The chain has TRBV7-7 and TRBJ2-1, with 9 bases identical to TRBD1. As DNA, the CDR3 is TGTGCTAGCAGCTCGACAGGGGGTAGCTCCTACAATGAGCAGTTCTTC. Translated, it gives CASSSTGGSSYNEQFF.